This T cell receptor (beta chain) was identified during a study of response to subunit inactivated influenza vaccine. Germline V gene sequence: CDR1 WSHSY, CDR2 SAAADI. The ends were cut back, 4 bases at V and 4 bases at J, with 16 bases in the middle. The CDR3 loop spans 15 amino acids. This clonotype turned up a few times. Its matching antigen is unknown. Study-level findings and limits: Each seasonal influenza vaccination recruits few new T cells, the authors suggested.

In TCRdb, the RT-PCR reads were re-called with MiXCR into one record per CDR3 protein. The data show hundreds of thousands of distinct CDR3 sequences, about 10% seen once. The material was PBMCs from blood, obtained 40 to 50 days after vaccination. This clonotype was obtained from a man aged 45-60 years who received an inactivated influenza vaccine. V and J are TRBV10-2 and TRBJ1-1, with D hard to call. For the CDR3, the DNA is TGCGCCAGCAGTGCGGGGAGAGTAGTTGGCACTGAAGCTTTCTTT. It yields the protein CASSAGRVVGTEAFF.